Listed below are T cell receptor beta chains from one sample, sequenced in a study of blood T cells in healthy people across ages. TCRdb fed the 5' RACE reads into MiXCR, producing one record per CDR3 protein. The sample has around 620,000 distinct CDR3 sequences, 27% seen once; the top ten hold about a fifth. The sequencing input was blood. These receptors came from a woman between 65 and 79 years old in good health. Each CDR3 is given with its conserved first and last residue. D genes are given only for firm matches. Not every row has a clone size; where given, it reads once, few, many or a size class.

-	TRBV7-2	TRBJ1-1	-	TGTGCCAGCAGCCTCGACAGCGTACCCAACACTGAAGCTTTCTTT	CASSLDSVPNTEAFF
few	TRBV6-6	TRBJ2-7	TRBD2	TGTGCCAGCAGACTAGCGGGGGGGCAGTACGAGCAGTACTTC	CASRLAGGQYEQYF
few	TRBV5-1	TRBJ2-1	TRBD2	TGCGCCAGCAGCCCCCAAGCGGGGAGCTCCTACAATGAGCAGTTCTTC	CASSPQAGSSYNEQFF
few	TRBV6-2/TRBV6-3	TRBJ2-5	TRBD2	TGTGCCAGCAGTCCACCTAGCGGGGTAGAGACCCAGTACTTC	CASSPPSGVETQYF
-	TRBV7-6	TRBJ2-5	TRBD2	TGTGCCAGCAGCTTAGTAGGCGGGGGGGCCGAGACCCAGTACTTC	CASSLVGGGAETQYF
-	TRBV27	TRBJ1-2	TRBD1	TGTGCCAGCAGTCGCGGGACAGCGAGGGGGTATGGCTACACCTTC	CASSRGTARGYGYTF
-	TRBV4-1	TRBJ2-4	-	TGCGCCAGCAGCCAACTTGCCGCCAAAAACATTCAGTACTTC	CASSQLAAKNIQYF
few	TRBV6-6	TRBJ2-5	-	TGTGCCAGCAGTTATGGGTCAGAGACCCAGTACTTC	CASSYGSETQYF
few	TRBV5-1	TRBJ2-3	-	TGCGCCAGCAGCTTGGCCGGGGGGCTCAGCACAGATACGCAGTATTTT	CASSLAGGLSTDTQYF
-	TRBV9	TRBJ1-1	-	TGTGCCAGCAGCGTAGACCGAGGTGAAGCTTTCTTT	CASSVDRGEAFF
-	TRBV6-2/TRBV6-3	TRBJ2-1	-	TGTGCCAGCAGTTCGGTTCTGACAGGCTTTGAGCAGTTCTTC	CASSSVLTGFEQFF
-	TRBV7-9	TRBJ2-1	TRBD2	TGTGCCAGCAGCTCCATAGCGGGGGGGCCCCCTGAGCAGTTCTTC	CASSSIAGGPPEQFF
-	TRBV7-3	TRBJ2-7	TRBD1	TGTGCCAGCAGCTTAGGTCTCGGGACAGGGATAGGATACGAGCAGTACTTC	CASSLGLGTGIGYEQYF
-	TRBV12-3/TRBV12-4	TRBJ2-1	TRBD2	TGTGCCAGCAGTTCCGGACTAGTTGGTGAGCAGTTCTTC	CASSSGLVGEQFF
-	TRBV7-9	TRBJ2-7	-	TGTGCCAGCAGCTCCACGGACGTGGGTTACGATCAGTACTTC	CASSSTDVGYDQYF
-	TRBV2	TRBJ2-1	TRBD2	TGTGCCAGCAGATTACTAGCGGGGAACAATGAGCAGTTCTTC	CASRLLAGNNEQFF
few	TRBV12-3/TRBV12-4	TRBJ1-1	-	TGTGCCAGCACCCGGGCCTGGCGGAACACTGAAGCTTTCTTT	CASTRAWRNTEAFF
few	TRBV12-3/TRBV12-4	TRBJ1-2	TRBD1	TGTGCCAGCAGTTTTCGACAGGGGATCAACTATGGCTACACCTTC	CASSFRQGINYGYTF
few	TRBV9	TRBJ2-1	-	TGTGCCAGCAGCGTAGGATCCGGGGCCTACAATGAGCAGTTCTTC	CASSVGSGAYNEQFF
few	TRBV4-1	TRBJ1-4	-	TGCGCCAGCAGCCAAGACAGGGCTGGCGAAAAACTGTTTTTT	CASSQDRAGEKLFF
-	TRBV20-1	TRBJ1-4	-	TGCAGTGCTAGTAATGTTGCAACTAATGAAAAACTGTTTTTT	CSASNVATNEKLFF
-	TRBV5-1	TRBJ2-7	TRBD2	TGCGCCAGCAGCTTGGTGACTAGCGGGAGCTCCTACGAGCAGTACTTC	CASSLVTSGSSYEQYF
few	TRBV4-2	TRBJ2-6	-	TGTGCCAGCAGCCAGGAGACTAGCTCTGGGGCCAACGTCCTGACTTTC	CASSQETSSGANVLTF
few	TRBV21-1	TRBJ2-1	-	TGTGCCAGCAAATTGTGCGGAGAGCAGTACAATGAGCAGTTCTTC	CASKLCGEQYNEQFF
-	TRBV10-3	TRBJ1-1	TRBD1	TGTGCCATCACCCCGGGACAGGGGTTCACTGAAGCTTTCTTT	CAITPGQGFTEAFF
once	TRBV20-1	TRBJ1-3	-	TGCAGTGCTAAAGCTGGAAACGCCATATATTTT	CSAKAGNAIYF
few	TRBV20-1	TRBJ2-5	-	TGCAGTGCTTCGGGACGCCAAGAGACCCAGTACTTC	CSASGRQETQYF
few	TRBV7-2	TRBJ1-5	-	TGTGCCAGCAGCTTAACCTGGGGGGGCAATCAGCCCCAGCATTTT	CASSLTWGGNQPQHF
few	TRBV6-1	TRBJ2-4	-	TGTGCCAGCAGTGCCCTGGGAGAGGGTAAATCCCTAAAAAACATTCAGTACTTC	CASSALGEGKSLKNIQYF
few	TRBV7-2	TRBJ2-5	TRBD2	TGTGCCAGCAGCTTAGATGCGACTAGCGGGGGGGGGACCCAGTACTTC	CASSLDATSGGGTQYF
-	TRBV11-3	TRBJ1-1	-	TGTGCCAGCAGCTTAGACCCCGAGGGCCTCAGACCTTTCTTT	CASSLDPEGLRPFF
few	TRBV9	TRBJ2-2	-	TGTGCCAGCAGCGTAGAGTACGGTACCGGGGAGCTGTTTTTT	CASSVEYGTGELFF
-	TRBV29-1	TRBJ2-5	TRBD1	TGCAGCGTCGAAGGACAGGGGGCAAGGACCCAGTACTTC	CSVEGQGARTQYF
few	TRBV6-5	TRBJ2-5	TRBD2	TGTGCCAGCAGTTACGGCGGGGGGTTACAAGAGACCCAGTACTTC	CASSYGGGLQETQYF
-	TRBV20-1	TRBJ2-7	TRBD2	TGCAGTGCTAGTCCTCTACTAGCGGGGGTGATGAACGAGCAGTACTTC	CSASPLLAGVMNEQYF
-	TRBV15	TRBJ2-3	TRBD2	TGTGCCACCAGCAGAGTGCGGGGGAGTACAGATACGCAGTATTTT	CATSRVRGSTDTQYF
-	TRBV29-1	TRBJ1-2	TRBD1	TGCAGCGTTCATCCCCCAGACAGGGCTGCTGGCTACACCTTC	CSVHPPDRAAGYTF
few	TRBV12-3/TRBV12-4	TRBJ1-2	-	TGTGCCAGCAGTTTAATCCGACAGGCCCGGGATGGCTACACCTTC	CASSLIRQARDGYTF
-	TRBV4-3	TRBJ1-2	-	TGCGCCAGCAGCCGGGGGGGTCAGGGACCTAACTATGGCTACACCTTC	CASSRGGQGPNYGYTF
-	TRBV14	TRBJ2-1	TRBD2	TGTGCCAGCAGCCAACAAAGGACTAGCGGATACAATGAGCAGTTCTTC	CASSQQRTSGYNEQFF